A single sample is the source of the 5 T cell receptor beta chains below, sequenced in a study of OX40 agonist ivuxolimab in advanced cancers. The data were produced by immunoSEQ multiplex PCR, yet TCRdb's version contains in-frame clones alone and is incomplete. Among 50,000 to 65,000 clones, around 81% were seen once, and the ten largest hold about 1%. Here the sequenced sample was CD4+ or CD8+ T cells sorted from blood, taken in a trial of the OX40 agonist ivuxolimab. The receptor set was obtained from an adult with an advanced solid tumor such as melanoma, head and neck, liver or kidney cancer.

This chain joins TRBV11-2 and TRBJ2-2; D might be TRBD1 (5 bases). The germline gives CDR1 SGHAT, CDR2 FQNNGV. The CDR3 consists of 17 residues. The V end lost 2 bases, the J end lost 4 bases, and 17 bases lay between the germline ends. CDR3 nucleotides: TGTGCCAGCAGCTTATCCCTCCGAGGCAGGGCCACCGGGGAGCTGTTTTTT. Its translation is CASSLSLRGRATGELFF.

This chain links TRBV21-1 with TRBJ1-1; the table's D call, TRBD1, has no DNA check behind it. TRBV21-1 constitutes a pseudogene. The CDR3 has 18 amino acids. The CDR3: CASSKRAKDSKMNTEAFF. The CDR3 nucleotides are TGTGCCAGCAGCAAAAGGGCTAAGGACAGTAAGATGAACACTGAAGCTTTCTTT.

The rearrangement joins TRBV5-4 to TRBJ2-3; possible D gene TRBD2, 5 bases. The CDR3 length is 15 residues. V dropped 2 bases and J dropped 0 bases, with 10 bases sitting between them. Germline V gene sequence: CDR1 SGHNT, CDR2 YYREEE (reference sequence). The CDR3 loop is CASSFKRTSTDTQYF. CDR3 bases: TGTGCCAGCAGCTTTAAGCGGACTAGCACAGATACGCAGTATTTT.

V is TRBV27 and J is TRBJ2-1, with TRBD2 as a possible D gene (5 bases). In germline, CDR1 is MNHEY, CDR2 SMNVEV (reference sequence). V was cut by 9 bases and J by 9 bases, with 12 bases left in between. The CDR3 has 11 residues. CDR3 sequence reads: CASRGFGEQFF. The CDR3 DNA sequence: TGTGCCAGTCGGGGATTCGGTGAGCAGTTCTTC.

The rearrangement uses TRBV5-1 and TRBJ1-1, with D uncertain. Looked up from germline, CDR1 is SGHRS and CDR2 is YFSETQ. The CDR3 covers 15 residues. V shed 2 bases and J shed 1 base, with 12 bases lying between them. CDR3 DNA sequence: TGCGCCAGCAGCTTAGGAGGGCCCGGGAACACTGAAGCTTTCTTT. Encoded protein: CASSLGGPGNTEAFF. Variable domain in full (rest from reference TRBV5-1 and TRBJ1-1): KAGVTQTPRYLIKTRGQQVTLSCSPISGHRSVSWYQQTPGQGLQFLFEYFSETQRNKGNFPGRFSGRQFSNSRSEMNVSTLELGDSALYLCASSLGGPGNTEAFFGQGTRLTVV.